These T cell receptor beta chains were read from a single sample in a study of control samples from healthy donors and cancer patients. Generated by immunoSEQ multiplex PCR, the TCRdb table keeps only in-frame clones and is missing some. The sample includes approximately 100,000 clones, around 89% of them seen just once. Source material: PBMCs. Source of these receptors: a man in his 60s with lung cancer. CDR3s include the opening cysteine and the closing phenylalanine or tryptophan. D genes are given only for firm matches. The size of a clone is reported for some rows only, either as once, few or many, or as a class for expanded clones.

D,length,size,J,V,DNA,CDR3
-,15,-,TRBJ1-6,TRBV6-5,TGTGCCAGCAGTTACGACCCGGGTGTCAATTCACCCCTCCACTTT,CASSYDPGVNSPLHF
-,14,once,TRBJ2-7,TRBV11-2,TGTGCCAGCAGCTTAAGTTACAGCTCACACGAGCAGTACTTC,CASSLSYSSHEQYF
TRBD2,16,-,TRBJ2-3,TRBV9,TGTGCCAGCAGCCCCGCGGGACTAGCGGGCACAGATACGCAGTATTTT,CASSPAGLAGTDTQYF
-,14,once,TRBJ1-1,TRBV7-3,TGTGCCAGCAGCTTAAATACGGCGAACACTGAAGCTTTCTTT,CASSLNTANTEAFF
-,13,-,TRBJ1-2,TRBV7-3,TGTGCCAGCAGCCCCGGCCAGGGTTCTGGCTACACCTTC,CASSPGQGSGYTF
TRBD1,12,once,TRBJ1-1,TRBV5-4,TGTGCCAGCAGCTTGGACCGGGACAGAGCTTTCTTT,CASSLDRDRAFF
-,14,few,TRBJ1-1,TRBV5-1,TGCGCCAGCAGACCGAACGGACAGAACACTGAAGCTTTCTTT,CASRPNGQNTEAFF
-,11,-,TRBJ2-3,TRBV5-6,TGTGCCAGCAGCTTAGCAGATACGCAGTATTTT,CASSLADTQYF
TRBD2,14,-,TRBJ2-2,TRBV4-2,TGTGCCAGCAGCCAACAAACTAGCGGCGGGGAGCTGTTTTTT,CASSQQTSGGELFF
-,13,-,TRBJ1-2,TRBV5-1,TGCGCCAGCAGCCCGAAGGAAGGGGTAGGCTACACCTTC,CASSPKEGVGYTF
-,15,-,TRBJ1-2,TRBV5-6,TGTGCCAGCAGCTTGGTAGCAGAAGCTAACTATGGCTACACCTTC,CASSLVAEANYGYTF
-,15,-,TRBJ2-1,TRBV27,-,CASSSSTGGAAKQFF